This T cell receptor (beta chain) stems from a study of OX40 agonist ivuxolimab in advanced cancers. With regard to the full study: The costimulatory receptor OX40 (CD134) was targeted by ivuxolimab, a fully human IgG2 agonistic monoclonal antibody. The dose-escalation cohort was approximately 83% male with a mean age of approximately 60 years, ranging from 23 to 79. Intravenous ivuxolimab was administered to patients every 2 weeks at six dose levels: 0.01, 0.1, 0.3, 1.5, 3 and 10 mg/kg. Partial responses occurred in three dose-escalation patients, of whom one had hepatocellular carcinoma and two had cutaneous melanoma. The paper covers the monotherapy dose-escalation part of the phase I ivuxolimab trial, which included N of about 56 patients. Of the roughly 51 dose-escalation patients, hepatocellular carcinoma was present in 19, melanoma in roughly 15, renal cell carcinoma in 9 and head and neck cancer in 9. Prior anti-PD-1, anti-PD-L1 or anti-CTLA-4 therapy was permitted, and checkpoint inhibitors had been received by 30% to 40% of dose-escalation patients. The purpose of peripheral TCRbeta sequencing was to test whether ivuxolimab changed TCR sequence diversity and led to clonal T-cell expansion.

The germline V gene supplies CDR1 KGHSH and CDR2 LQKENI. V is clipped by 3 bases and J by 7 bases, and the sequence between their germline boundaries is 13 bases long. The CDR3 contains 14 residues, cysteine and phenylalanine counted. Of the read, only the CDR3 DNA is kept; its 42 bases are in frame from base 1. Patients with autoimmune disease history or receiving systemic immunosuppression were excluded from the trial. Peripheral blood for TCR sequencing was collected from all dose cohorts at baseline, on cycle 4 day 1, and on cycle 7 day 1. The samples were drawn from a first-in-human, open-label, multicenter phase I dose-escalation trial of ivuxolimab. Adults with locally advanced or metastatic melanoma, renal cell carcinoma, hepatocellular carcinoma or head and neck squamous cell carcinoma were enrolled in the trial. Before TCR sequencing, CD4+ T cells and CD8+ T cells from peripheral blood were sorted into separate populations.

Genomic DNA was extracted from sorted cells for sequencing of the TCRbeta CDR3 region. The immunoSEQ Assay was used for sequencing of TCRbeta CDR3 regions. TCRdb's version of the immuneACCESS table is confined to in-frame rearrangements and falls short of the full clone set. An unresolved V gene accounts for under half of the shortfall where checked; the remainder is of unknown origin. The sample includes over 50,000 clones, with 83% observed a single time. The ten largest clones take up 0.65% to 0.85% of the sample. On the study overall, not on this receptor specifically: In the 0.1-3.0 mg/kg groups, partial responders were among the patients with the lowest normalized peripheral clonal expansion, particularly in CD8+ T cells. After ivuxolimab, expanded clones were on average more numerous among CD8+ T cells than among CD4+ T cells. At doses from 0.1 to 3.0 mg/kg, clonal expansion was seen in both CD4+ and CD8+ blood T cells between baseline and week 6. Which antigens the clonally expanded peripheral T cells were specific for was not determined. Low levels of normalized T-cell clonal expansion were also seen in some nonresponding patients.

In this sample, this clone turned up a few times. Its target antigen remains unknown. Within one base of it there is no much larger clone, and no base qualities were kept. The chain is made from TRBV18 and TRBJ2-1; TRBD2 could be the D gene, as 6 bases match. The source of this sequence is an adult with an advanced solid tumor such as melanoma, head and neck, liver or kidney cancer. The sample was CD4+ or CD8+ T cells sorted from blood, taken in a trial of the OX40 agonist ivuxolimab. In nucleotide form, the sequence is TGTGCCAGCTCACCTCCAAAACGGGGGAATGAGCAGTTCTTC. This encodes CASSPPKRGNEQFF.